Below are 21 T cell receptor beta chains sequenced from a single sample in a study of response to subunit inactivated influenza vaccine. TCRdb re-analysed the RT-PCR reads in MiXCR, keeping a single row per CDR3 protein. This table has 610,000 or so distinct CDR3 sequences, around 15% appearing once. Here the sequenced sample was PBMCs from blood, taken roughly 12 days after vaccination. The receptors originated from a man over 45 who received an inactivated influenza vaccine.

This clonotype was observed a few times. V is TRBV30 and J is TRBJ1-3; D not certain. Germline CDR1 is GTSNPN and CDR2 is SVGIG (reference sequence). This CDR3 has 16 amino acids. Trimming took 0 bases from V and 0 from J, leaving 12 bases between them. DNA for the CDR3: TGTGCCTGGAGTGTACCCGGCCCCCTCTCTGGAAACACCATATATTTT. It is translated as CAWSVPGPLSGNTIYF.

Concerning this clonotype: One end of the junction varies from germline; a read error may be responsible. The chain has TRBV20-1 and TRBJ2-3; no definite D call. This CDR3 is built from 13 residues. Per the germline V gene, CDR1 is DFQATT and CDR2 is SNEGSKA (reference sequence). CDR3 nucleotides: TGCAGTGCGAGAGACCCGACGACAGATACGCAGTATTTT. This translates into CSARDPTTDTQYF.

The chain joins TRBV20-1 to TRBJ1-5; perhaps TRBD1 as D (5 bases). V lost 2 bases to trimming and J lost 6 bases, with 14 bases between them. The CDR3 runs 14 residues. The germline gives CDR1 DFQATT, CDR2 SNEGSKA (reference sequence). Here the CDR3 reads CSARSGRLGQPQHF. Here the CDR3 DNA reads TGCAGTGCTAGATCAGGGAGGTTGGGTCAGCCCCAGCATTTT.

This chain uses TRBV20-1 with TRBJ2-1; 7 bases match TRBD1. Germline lookup yields CDR1 DFQATT and CDR2 SNEGSKA (reference sequence). Trimming removed 1 base from V and 9 bases from J; junction bases left unmatched: 6. The CDR3 spans 13 residues. The CDR3 region is CSARGQGDGEQFF. The DNA for the CDR3 is TGCAGTGCTAGAGGACAGGGAGACGGTGAGCAGTTCTTC.

This clonotype was seen ten or more times. The chain links TRBV6-2 or TRBV6-3 to TRBJ1-2; 7 bases fit TRBD1. With V trimmed by 0 bases and J by 6 bases, 7 bases remained unmatched. Germline V CDR1 and CDR2: MNHEY, SVGEGT. The CDR3 is made up of 15 amino acids. The CDR3 region is CASSYSGPTGNGYTF. In DNA, the CDR3 is TGTGCCAGCAGTTACTCCGGCCCGACAGGGAATGGCTACACCTTC.

V gene TRBV6-2 or TRBV6-3 combines with J gene TRBJ2-6; TRBD2 matches 10 bases. Germline CDR1 MNHEY, CDR2 SVGEGT. This CDR3 region has 19 residues. V was clipped by 2 bases and J by 0 bases; unmatched bases: 7. DNA of the CDR3: TGTGCCAGCAGTTACAACCCTAGCGGGAGATTCTCTGGGGCCAACGTCCTGACTTTC. This sequence encodes CASSYNPSGRFSGANVLTF.

This clonotype was counted between two and nine times. The V gene is TRBV4-3, the J gene TRBJ2-2; tentative D call: TRBD2 (5 bases). Deletions cut 1 base from V and 3 bases from J, with 12 bases between. The CDR3 sequence is 16 residues long. Germline CDR1 reads LGHNA; CDR2 reads YSLEER. CDR3 DNA sequence: TGCGCCAGCAGCCAAGCCTCGGGATTGCACACCGGGGAGCTGTTTTTT. Translating it yields CASSQASGLHTGELFF.

V and J are TRBV5-1 and TRBJ2-3; 7 bases are shared with TRBD2. The CDR3 consists of 17 residues. The V gene's germline CDR1 is SGHRS and CDR2 YFSETQ. Trimming took 3 bases from V and 1 from J; bases not matched to a gene: 11. CDR3 residues: CASSSGTKWTRTDTQYF. The DNA for the CDR3 is TGCGCCAGCAGCTCCGGGACTAAGTGGACCCGCACAGATACGCAGTATTTT.

On this clonotype itself: Mismatch with germline at one junction end may stem from a read error. The chain uses TRBV7-7 and TRBJ1-1; TRBD1 might be the D (6 bases). Germline CDR1 and CDR2: SSHAT and FNYEAQ (reference sequence). CDR3 length: 15 amino acids. DNA for the CDR3: TGTGCTAGCAGCCCAATGTCCCGGGCAGGGGACGAAGCTTTCTTT. Translation: CASSPMSRAGDEAFF.

V usage is TRBV20-1 and J usage is TRBJ2-1; tentative D call: TRBD2 (5 bases). Germline V CDR1 and CDR2: DFQATT, SNEGSKA (reference sequence). This CDR3 spans 16 amino acids. The V end was cut by 2 bases, the J end by 4 bases, with 18 bases between. CDR3 bases: TGCAGTGCTAGAAATAGGAGAGGGAGAACGTACAATGAGCAGTTCTTC. Residues: CSARNRRGRTYNEQFF.

In its sample, this clonotype was seen many times. This chain links TRBV14 with TRBJ2-3; possibly TRBD1 for D (6 bases). The CDR3 covers 17 residues. The germline V and J ends were trimmed by 4 bases and 4 bases, with 21 bases remaining between them. The germline gives CDR1 SGHDN, CDR2 FVKESK. The CDR3 protein is CASSLLWSTQGPDTQYF. CDR3 nucleotides: TGTGCCAGCAGCCTACTTTGGAGCACCCAGGGGCCAGATACGCAGTATTTT.

The J gene is TRBJ2-2, the V gene TRBV20-1, with TRBD2 identical over 13 bases. The V gene's germline CDR1 is DFQATT and CDR2 SNEGSKA (reference sequence). The CDR3 length is 14 residues. V shed 6 bases and J 8 bases; nucleotides not matched to a gene: 6. The CDR3 loop reads CSATGTSGVGELFF. CDR3 bases: TGCAGTGCAACCGGGACTAGCGGGGTTGGGGAGCTGTTTTTT.

This clonotype appeared a few times. V is TRBV12-3 or TRBV12-4 and J is TRBJ2-5; D tentatively reads TRBD1 or TRBD2 (5 bases each). This CDR3 spans 15 amino acids. The germline V and J ends were trimmed by 3 bases and 1 base, with 12 bases remaining between them. The CDR3 DNA follows: TGTGCCAGCAGTTTTTGGAGTGGGGGCCAAGAGACCCAGTACTTC. Translating it yields CASSFWSGGQETQYF.

Many counts were recorded for this clonotype. V usage is TRBV19 and J usage is TRBJ2-7; TRBD1 agrees at 9 bases. CDR3 length: 16 residues. Germline values: CDR1 LNHDA, CDR2 SQIVND (reference sequence). Trimming at V came to 5 bases and at J to 3 bases, leaving 11 bases not matched to a gene. Here the CDR3 DNA reads TGTGCCAGTAGTTACACCTCCGGGACAGGGAACTACGAGCAGTACTTC. Translation: CASSYTSGTGNYEQYF.

In this sample, this clonotype turned up a few times. The J gene is TRBJ2-1, the V gene TRBV5-1, with TRBD2 identical over 13 bases. The junction had 9 bases not matched to a gene; V was cut back by 6 bases and J by 6 bases. There are 16 residues in the CDR3. In germline, CDR1 is SGHRS, CDR2 YFSETQ. This CDR3 is CASTRTSGSPVNEQFF. The CDR3 DNA follows: TGCGCCAGCACCAGGACTAGCGGGAGCCCGGTCAATGAGCAGTTCTTC.

This clonotype was detected only a few times. The chain joins TRBV11-2 to TRBJ2-2; the match to TRBD2 covers 7 bases. Germline V gives CDR1 SGHAT, CDR2 FQNNGV. V shed 3 bases, J shed 2 bases, and the junction held 12 bases outside the gene matches. This CDR3 has 18 residues. The chain's CDR3 is CASSFSGPSGFNTGELFF. CDR3 nucleotide sequence: TGTGCCAGCAGCTTCTCCGGGCCTAGCGGATTTAACACCGGGGAGCTGTTTTTT.

The V call is TRBV12-3 or TRBV12-4, the J call TRBJ1-6, with D uncertain. CDR3 length equals 14 residues. Trimming took off 3 bases at V and 4 bases at J, with 7 bases between the two ends. Written as DNA, the CDR3 is TGTGCCAGCAGTTTTGAGGGTTATAATTCACCCCTCCACTTT. This encodes CASSFEGYNSPLHF.

This clonotype was seen a handful of times. The junction does not match germline at one end; this may be a read error. The chain links TRBV12-3 or TRBV12-4 to TRBJ1-1; possibly TRBD1 for D (6 bases). The CDR3 is 15 amino acids. For the CDR3, the DNA is TGTGCCAGCAGTGCTCGTACAGGGAGGAACACTGAAGGTTTCTTT. Translated, it gives CASSARTGRNTEGFF.

This clonotype came up a few times. The chain couples TRBV12-3 or TRBV12-4 to TRBJ1-3; perhaps TRBD1 as D (6 bases). V lost 7 bases and J 0 bases, leaving 16 bases between the germline ends. The CDR3 covers 16 residues. CDR3 protein: CASTFPRGGSGNTIYF. CDR3 coding DNA: TGTGCCAGCACCTTTCCCAGGGGTGGCTCTGGAAACACCATATATTTT.

This clonotype was picked up many times. The chain joins TRBV10-3 to TRBJ1-1; D ambiguous. Germline CDR1 is ENHRY and CDR2 is SYGVKD. The CDR3 length is 15 residues. V lost 3 bases to trimming and J lost 5 bases, with 16 bases between them. The CDR3 sequence: CAISDLAPVGTEAFF. DNA for the CDR3: TGTGCCATCAGTGATCTGGCACCCGTCGGGACTGAAGCTTTCTTT.

In this sample, this clonotype turned up a few times. V gene TRBV24-1 combines with J gene TRBJ2-3, with D hard to call. V was trimmed by 1 base and J by 6 bases, leaving 4 bases between them. CDR1 and CDR2 from the germline V gene are KGHDR and SFDVKD. The CDR3 covers 12 residues. CDR3 DNA sequence: TGTGCCACCAGTGATTTTGGGGATACGCAGTATTTT. Protein sequence: CATSDFGDTQYF.